This is a list of T cell receptor beta chains from one sample in a study of T cells in Graves' hyperthyroidism and ophthalmopathy. TCRdb re-derived calls from the multiplex PCR reads in MiXCR, one entry per CDR3 protein. This sample has 250,000 to 300,000 distinct CDR3 sequences; roughly a fifth occur once, and the top ten carry roughly 39%. Sequenced: blood. The receptors originated from a man in his fifties or sixties with Graves' ophthalmopathy. The CDR3 runs from the conserved cysteine through the conserved F or W. A D gene is named only where the DNA matches it firmly. Size is omitted from some rows. Given values are once, few, many or a class for expanded clones.

cdr3_nt,cdr3_aa,d_call,j_call,clone_size,v_call
TGTGCCAGCAAGATCCCTAGCGGTTACAATGAGCAGTTCTTC,CASKIPSGYNEQFF,TRBD2,TRBJ2-1,NA,TRBV12-3/TRBV12-4
TGTGCCAGCAGTTCAATCCTCAGGGGGACCTACGAGCAGTACTTC,CASSSILRGTYEQYF,TRBD1,TRBJ2-7,few,TRBV28
TGTGCCTGGTCGGGCGCCAGCTCCTACGAGCAGTACTTC,CAWSGASSYEQYF,NA,TRBJ2-7,many,TRBV30
TGCAGTGCTAGCCAGGGACATGATGAAAAACTGTTTTTT,CSASQGHDEKLFF,NA,TRBJ1-4,many,TRBV20-1
TGTGCCAGCAGCTTAAATTTTGAGCAGTTCTTC,CASSLNFEQFF,NA,TRBJ2-1,NA,TRBV7-2
TGTGCCAGCAGTTTTTTAGCGGGAGGCACCGTCGATGAGCAGTTCTTC,CASSFLAGGTVDEQFF,TRBD2,TRBJ2-1,many,TRBV28
TGTGCCAGCGGGAGTGAAGTGGAGACCCAGTACTTC,CASGSEVETQYF,NA,TRBJ2-5,NA,TRBV28
TGTGCCAGCAGCTCCAGTTCCAGCTCCTACAATGAGCAGTTCTTC,CASSSSSSSYNEQFF,NA,TRBJ2-1,many,TRBV11-2
TGTGCCAGCCGCCTAGGGGGGGGTACTGAAGCTTTCTTT,CASRLGGGTEAFF,NA,TRBJ1-1,many,TRBV12-3/TRBV12-4
TGTGCCAGCAGTTACCAGGGGGTTCGTGAGACCCAGTACTTC,CASSYQGVRETQYF,TRBD1,TRBJ2-5,few,TRBV6-5
TGTGCCAGCAGTGACTCGACTAGCGGGAGCAATGAGCAGTTCTTC,CASSDSTSGSNEQFF,TRBD2,TRBJ2-1,many,TRBV6-4
TGTGCCAGCAGTTTCTCTCAGGGACTTTCTATGGGGGGCCAATATAGCAATCAGCCCCAGCATTTT,CASSFSQGLSMGGQYSNQPQHF,NA,TRBJ1-5,few,TRBV28
TGCGCCAGCAGCTTGGACATGAACTATGGCTACACCTTC,CASSLDMNYGYTF,NA,TRBJ1-2,NA,TRBV5-1
TGTGCCAGCAGTTACCGTGCAATGAACACTGAAGCTTTCTTT,CASSYRAMNTEAFF,NA,TRBJ1-1,few,TRBV6-5
TGCAGTGCTAGAGACTGGGCGTCGGGTCGGGGGAACACTGAAGCTTTCTTT,CSARDWASGRGNTEAFF,NA,TRBJ1-1,many,TRBV20-1
TGTGCCAGCAGTGCTCCGGGACAGGCGTCCTACAATGAGCAGTTCTTC,CASSAPGQASYNEQFF,TRBD1,TRBJ2-1,many,TRBV28
TGTGCCAGCAGACCAAGCGGGAGGGCCTTTTACGAGCAGTACTTC,CASRPSGRAFYEQYF,TRBD2,TRBJ2-7,many,TRBV28
TGTGCCAGCAGGGGACTAGCGGGATATGAGCAGTTCTTC,CASRGLAGYEQFF,TRBD2,TRBJ2-1,NA,TRBV27
TGTGCCAGCAGCTCATCCGGGCGCGCGGGAGGTCAGAATGAGCAGTTCTTC,CASSSSGRAGGQNEQFF,TRBD2,TRBJ2-1,many,TRBV7-9
TGTGCCACCAGTGATTCCTGGGCCCAGCAGGAAAAACTGTTTTTT,CATSDSWAQQEKLFF,NA,TRBJ1-4,NA,TRBV24-1